The clone carrying this T cell receptor beta chain has a handful of counts. Its specificity is unknown. This CDR3 comprises 16 residues. Germline lookup yields CDR1 LGHNA and CDR2 YNFKEQ. Trimming took off 0 bases at V and 8 bases at J, with 19 bases between the two ends. This sample was included in a study of T-cell memory formation after mild COVID-19. Overall study findings and caveats: CD8+ contracting clones occupied EMRA, while CD4+ ones occupied mainly CM and EM. Cross-reactive memory seemingly joined, as some responding clones were found in pre-infection memory.

5'RACE, which relied on constant-segment primers, yielded TCR alpha and TCR beta cDNA libraries carrying sample barcodes and UMIs. MiXCR, applied by TCRdb to the 5' RACE reads, yields one record per CDR3 protein. The data contain about 390,000 distinct CDR3 sequences, 16% of them seen just once; the ten biggest clones take up roughly 21%. This receptor was taken from a young man who had mild COVID-19 (a few samples of this study predate the infection). Cell type and time point are not known. V and J are TRBV4-2 and TRBJ1-2, with a weak D call TRBD1 (5 bases). The source material was PBMCs or a T cell subset sorted from them (not recorded which). CDR3 residues: CASSQDLGTLVRGYTF. CDR3 DNA sequence: TGTGCCAGCAGCCAAGATTTAGGGACCCTTGTGCGAGGCTACACCTTC.